Sequencing of this TCR beta chain was carried out in a study of a mutant IDH1 vaccine in newly diagnosed glioma. The time point was: week 11, during vaccination. Doses of 300 ug of mutant IDH1 20-mer peptide were given with topical imiquimod. Germline CDR1 is MNHNY and CDR2 is SVGAGI (reference sequence). Trimming took 0 bases from V and 3 from J; bases not matched to a gene: 7. The CDR3 totals 16 residues. Sequencing used immunoSEQ multiplex PCR; TCRdb keeps in-frame clones, though not all of them. The table has some 120,000 clones, roughly 78% seen once. This clone was counted only a few times. Its specificity is unknown.

The origin of this receptor is a man aged 35-49 years with glioma. The chain links TRBV6-6 to TRBJ1-1; 7 bases match TRBD1. The sequences come from PBMCs, collected from a glioma patient whose treatment included an IDH1 peptide vaccine. CDR3 sequence (DNA): TGTGCCAGCAGTTACTCGGAGGGGGCCAGGGACACTGAAGCTTTCTTT. Amino acids: CASSYSEGARDTEAFF.